This TCR beta chain originates from a study of blood T cell repertoires in COVID-19. Across the whole study: Samples representing acute and convalescent COVID-19 were sourced from the United States, Italy and Spain. From T cells, B-cell-depleted T cells, or PBMCs came the material, which was cDNA or gDNA.

This clone was seen a few times. Trimming shortened V by 5 bases and J by 4 bases, and 12 bases separated the two germline ends. The CDR3 has 14 residues. The germline V gene encodes CDR1 SGHAT and CDR2 FQNNGV. Original processing notes: Estimated nucleated cell counts came from reference gene primer amplification. Produced via immunoSEQ multiplex PCR; TCRdb's table is partial and in-frame only. The V and J calls and the clone size are those of that table, but D and trimming were determined from the DNA. This table holds 200,000 to 250,000 clones, around nine tenths found once. The sample was peripheral blood. This sequence was found in a woman in her 70s with active or convalescent COVID-19. This rearrangement joins TRBV11-2 to TRBJ1-3; tentative D call: TRBD1 (6 bases). CDR3 sequence (DNA): TGTGCCAGCAGCGCGACAGGATCGGGAAACACCATATATTTT. It specifies CASSATGSGNTIYF.